This is a list of T cell receptor beta chains from one sample in a study of Graves' ophthalmopathy and Graves' hyperthyroidism. TCRdb independently ran MiXCR on the multiplex PCR reads; one entry per CDR3 protein. The data show over a million distinct CDR3 sequences, with around a third seen just once and approximately 10% held by the top ten. Sequencing was done on a sample of peripheral blood or thyroid tissue (not recorded which). Every receptor here comes from an adult man with Graves' hyperthyroidism. Both conserved end residues are part of each CDR3. Each record gives: V gene, clone size, CDR3 length, D gene, J gene, CDR3 protein, CDR3 DNA. The D gene is left open where the match is weak. The size field is filled for only some rows; it gives once, few, many or a size class.

v_gene: TRBV11-2; abundance: many; len: 15; d_gene: TRBD2; j_gene: TRBJ2-2; CDR3aa: CASSSRLAYTGELFF; CDR3nt: TGTGCCAGCAGCTCCCGACTAGCTTACACCGGGGAGCTGTTTTTT
v_gene: TRBV29-1; abundance: few; len: 13; d_gene: TRBD1; j_gene: TRBJ1-5; CDR3aa: CSVATGGDQPQHF; CDR3nt: TGCAGCGTCGCGACAGGGGGGGATCAGCCCCAGCATTTT
v_gene: TRBV7-6; abundance: -; len: 17; d_gene: TRBD2; j_gene: TRBJ2-5; CDR3aa: CASSLGTRERIEETQYF; CDR3nt: TGTGCCAGCAGCTTAGGAACGCGGGAGAGGATCGAAGAGACCCAGTACTTC
v_gene: TRBV6-6; abundance: few; len: 14; d_gene: -; j_gene: TRBJ2-2; CDR3aa: CASSAAANTGELFF; CDR3nt: TGTGCCAGCAGTGCGGCAGCCAACACCGGGGAGCTATTTTTT
v_gene: TRBV24-1; abundance: few; len: 14; d_gene: -; j_gene: TRBJ1-2; CDR3aa: CATSDSPDSRDYTF; CDR3nt: TGTGCCACCAGTGATTCTCCGGACAGCCGGGACTACACCTTC
v_gene: TRBV7-2; abundance: many; len: 16; d_gene: TRBD2; j_gene: TRBJ2-5; CDR3aa: CASSPRRAGGVETQYF; CDR3nt: TGTGCCAGCAGCCCCCGACGAGCGGGGGGGGTAGAGACCCAGTACTTC
v_gene: TRBV7-2; abundance: many; len: 15; d_gene: -; j_gene: TRBJ2-7; CDR3aa: CASSLPGRGRYEQYF; CDR3nt: TGTGCCAGCAGCCTCCCGGGACGGGGAAGATACGAGCAGTACTTC
v_gene: TRBV7-2; abundance: many; len: 13; d_gene: -; j_gene: TRBJ1-2; CDR3aa: CASSLGSRYGYTF; CDR3nt: TGTGCCAGCAGCTTAGGGTCACGTTATGGCTACACCTTC
v_gene: TRBV11-2; abundance: -; len: 15; d_gene: TRBD2; j_gene: TRBJ2-5; CDR3aa: CASSQWGGLQETQYF; CDR3nt: TGTGCCAGCAGCCAATGGGGGGGACTACAAGAGACCCAGTACTTC
v_gene: TRBV19; abundance: many; len: 15; d_gene: -; j_gene: TRBJ1-1; CDR3aa: CASSKRGQGGTEAFF; CDR3nt: TGTGCCAGTAGTAAACGGGGTCAGGGAGGAACTGAAGCTTTCTTT
v_gene: TRBV29-1; abundance: few; len: 13; d_gene: -; j_gene: TRBJ1-6; CDR3aa: CSVTETSRSPLHF; CDR3nt: TGCAGCGTTACAGAGACAAGTAGATCACCCCTCCACTTT
v_gene: TRBV18; abundance: -; len: 14; d_gene: -; j_gene: TRBJ1-1; CDR3aa: CASSPVMADTEAFF; CDR3nt: TGTGCCAGCTCACCAGTCATGGCGGACACTGAAGCTTTCTTT
v_gene: TRBV7-6; abundance: many; len: 18; d_gene: -; j_gene: TRBJ2-2; CDR3aa: CASSLLLAGQQNTGELFF; CDR3nt: TGTGCCAGCAGCTTATTGTTGGCAGGACAGCAGAACACCGGGGAGCTGTTTTTT
v_gene: TRBV7-7; abundance: -; len: 14; d_gene: -; j_gene: TRBJ1-1; CDR3aa: CASRDGAVNTEAFF; CDR3nt: TGTGCTAGCAGGGACGGCGCCGTGAACACTGAAGCTTTCTTT
v_gene: TRBV18; abundance: few; len: 15; d_gene: -; j_gene: TRBJ2-7; CDR3aa: CASSPSSGMGYEQYF; CDR3nt: TGTGCCAGCTCACCAAGTTCAGGGATGGGTTACGAGCAGTACTTC
v_gene: TRBV15; abundance: -; len: 15; d_gene: -; j_gene: TRBJ2-1; CDR3aa: CATSRDRQPGNEQFF; CDR3nt: TGTGCCACCAGCAGAGACAGACAGCCGGGCAATGAGCAGTTCTTC
v_gene: TRBV25-1; abundance: -; len: 15; d_gene: TRBD1; j_gene: TRBJ1-6; CDR3aa: CASSDPGQLNSPLHF; CDR3nt: TGTGCCAGCAGTGACCCGGGACAGCTGAACTCACCCCTCCACTTT
v_gene: TRBV7-8; abundance: -; len: 12; d_gene: TRBD1; j_gene: TRBJ2-7; CDR3aa: CASSPDDRGAYF; CDR3nt: TGTGCCAGCTCACCCGACGACAGGGGAGCGTACTTC
v_gene: TRBV6-5; abundance: -; len: 12; d_gene: -; j_gene: TRBJ2-7; CDR3aa: CASSPPPHEQYF; CDR3nt: TGTGCCAGCAGTCCCCCCCCCCACGAGCAGTACTTC
v_gene: TRBV20-1; abundance: -; len: 16; d_gene: -; j_gene: TRBJ2-2; CDR3aa: CSASSPSQTNTGELFF; CDR3nt: TGCAGTGCTAGCTCGCCGTCGCAAACGAACACCGGGGAGCTGTTTTTT
v_gene: TRBV6-5; abundance: -; len: 11; d_gene: -; j_gene: TRBJ2-7; CDR3aa: CASSYNREQYF; CDR3nt: TGTGCCAGCAGTTACAACCGCGAGCAGTACTTC
v_gene: TRBV7-9; abundance: many; len: 17; d_gene: TRBD1; j_gene: TRBJ1-2; CDR3aa: CASSLALGDRAWSDYTF; CDR3nt: TGTGCCAGCAGCTTAGCGCTTGGGGACAGGGCCTGGAGCGACTACACCTTC
v_gene: TRBV7-8; abundance: -; len: 15; d_gene: TRBD2; j_gene: TRBJ2-7; CDR3aa: CASSPDLAGAYEQYF; CDR3nt: TGTGCCAGCAGCCCCGATTTAGCGGGTGCCTACGAGCAGTACTTC
v_gene: TRBV9; abundance: many; len: 12; d_gene: -; j_gene: TRBJ1-2; CDR3aa: CASSVAGTGYTF; CDR3nt: TGTGCCAGCAGCGTGGCGGGGACTGGCTACACCTTC
v_gene: TRBV6-5; abundance: few; len: 15; d_gene: -; j_gene: TRBJ2-2; CDR3aa: CASNRPVGGTGELFF; CDR3nt: TGTGCCAGCAATCGACCGGTAGGGGGGACCGGGGAGCTGTTTTTT
v_gene: TRBV10-2; abundance: many; len: 14; d_gene: -; j_gene: TRBJ2-2; CDR3aa: CASSDRIGDGELFF; CDR3nt: TGCGCCAGCAGTGATCGGATTGGAGACGGGGAGCTGTTTTTT
v_gene: TRBV7-2; abundance: few; len: 14; d_gene: -; j_gene: TRBJ2-7; CDR3aa: CASSLDPTRYEQYF; CDR3nt: TGTGCCAGCAGCTTAGACCCGACTAGATACGAGCAGTACTTC
v_gene: TRBV30; abundance: -; len: 14; d_gene: -; j_gene: TRBJ1-5; CDR3aa: CAWSGRLRNQPQHF; CDR3nt: TGTGCCTGGTCGGGACGGCTTCGCAATCAGCCCCAGCATTTT
v_gene: TRBV13; abundance: -; len: 12; d_gene: TRBD1; j_gene: TRBJ1-3; CDR3aa: CASRGQGDTIYF; CDR3nt: TGTGCCAGCAGGGGACAGGGTGACACCATATATTTT
v_gene: TRBV6-5; abundance: many; len: 16; d_gene: -; j_gene: TRBJ1-1; CDR3aa: CASSYGRAAGNTEAFF; CDR3nt: TGTGCCAGCAGCTATGGCAGGGCTGCGGGGAACACTGAAGCTTTCTTT
v_gene: TRBV10-3; abundance: few; len: 17; d_gene: -; j_gene: TRBJ1-5; CDR3aa: CASSSSGAPYSNQPQHF; CDR3nt: TGTGCCAGCAGTTCGTCCGGGGCCCCTTATAGCAATCAGCCCCAGCATTTT
v_gene: TRBV7-2; abundance: -; len: 16; d_gene: -; j_gene: TRBJ1-4; CDR3aa: CASSLSPQGRSGKLFF; CDR3nt: TGTGCCAGCAGCTTAAGCCCACAGGGAAGGAGTGGAAAACTGTTTTTT
v_gene: TRBV18; abundance: -; len: 12; d_gene: -; j_gene: TRBJ1-2; CDR3aa: CANSQPDYGYTF; CDR3nt: TGTGCCAACTCACAGCCTGACTATGGCTACACCTTC
v_gene: TRBV10-3; abundance: -; len: 19; d_gene: TRBD1; j_gene: TRBJ1-5; CDR3aa: CASSWDRYQEIEGNQPQHF; CDR3nt: TGTGCCAGCAGTTGGGACAGGTACCAAGAAATTGAAGGCAATCAGCCCCAGCATTTT
v_gene: TRBV20-1; abundance: many; len: 14; d_gene: -; j_gene: TRBJ1-6; CDR3aa: CSARAWTENSPLHF; CDR3nt: TGCAGTGCCCGGGCCTGGACAGAGAATTCACCCCTCCACTTT
v_gene: TRBV10-3; abundance: -; len: 11; d_gene: -; j_gene: TRBJ2-1; CDR3aa: CAISTRDEQFF; CDR3nt: TGTGCCATCAGTACGAGGGATGAGCAGTTCTTC
v_gene: TRBV19; abundance: many; len: 15; d_gene: TRBD1; j_gene: TRBJ1-2; CDR3aa: CASSTHHQGANGYTF; CDR3nt: TGTGCCAGTAGCACCCACCATCAGGGGGCGAATGGCTACACCTTC
v_gene: TRBV15; abundance: -; len: 15; d_gene: -; j_gene: TRBJ1-4; CDR3aa: CATSLDGGLDEKLFF; CDR3nt: TGTGCCACCAGCTTAGATGGGGGGCTAGATGAAAAACTGTTTTTT
v_gene: TRBV10-3; abundance: -; len: 16; d_gene: -; j_gene: TRBJ1-5; CDR3aa: CAISDQAGTSAGTQHF; CDR3nt: TGTGCCATCAGTGACCAAGCAGGGACCAGTGCGGGGACCCAGCATTTT
v_gene: TRBV7-9; abundance: many; len: 15; d_gene: -; j_gene: TRBJ2-7; CDR3aa: CASSLKDGSSYEQYF; CDR3nt: TGTGCCAGCAGCTTGAAGGACGGGAGCTCCTACGAGCAGTACTTC
v_gene: TRBV10-3; abundance: -; len: 13; d_gene: -; j_gene: TRBJ1-2; CDR3aa: CAIRAGGEYGYTF; CDR3nt: TGTGCCATCAGGGCGGGAGGGGAATATGGCTACACCTTC
v_gene: TRBV19; abundance: -; len: 17; d_gene: -; j_gene: TRBJ1-1; CDR3aa: CASSIQGIGELNTEAFF; CDR3nt: TGTGCCAGTAGTATACAGGGGATCGGAGAACTGAACACTGAAGCTTTCTTT
v_gene: TRBV10-3; abundance: many; len: 14; d_gene: -; j_gene: TRBJ2-5; CDR3aa: CAISEGRQVKTQYF; CDR3nt: TGTGCCATCAGTGAGGGAAGACAGGTGAAGACCCAGTACTTC
v_gene: TRBV7-9; abundance: many; len: 13; d_gene: TRBD1; j_gene: TRBJ2-7; CDR3aa: CASSFPGGHEQYF; CDR3nt: TGTGCCAGCAGCTTTCCAGGGGGCCACGAGCAGTACTTC
v_gene: TRBV12-3/TRBV12-4; abundance: -; len: 11; d_gene: TRBD1; j_gene: TRBJ1-1; CDR3aa: CASRHRGGTFF; CDR3nt: TGTGCCAGCAGACACAGGGGAGGGACTTTCTTT
v_gene: TRBV7-9; abundance: -; len: 16; d_gene: -; j_gene: TRBJ1-1; CDR3aa: CASSLVPGRSSTEAFF; CDR3nt: TGTGCCAGCAGCTTAGTACCGGGGAGGAGTAGCACTGAAGCTTTCTTT
v_gene: TRBV4-1; abundance: many; len: 13; d_gene: -; j_gene: TRBJ2-6; CDR3aa: CASKAAGANVLTF; CDR3nt: TGCGCCAGCAAAGCGGCCGGGGCCAACGTCCTGACTTTC
v_gene: TRBV27; abundance: -; len: 14; d_gene: -; j_gene: TRBJ2-7; CDR3aa: CASTPIRTRATQYF; CDR3nt: TGTGCCAGCACCCCAATACGGACCAGGGCGACGCAGTACTTC
v_gene: TRBV10-1; abundance: -; len: 11; d_gene: TRBD1; j_gene: TRBJ1-1; CDR3aa: CAICQGAEAFF; CDR3nt: TGCGCCATCTGTCAGGGGGCTGAAGCTTTCTTT
v_gene: TRBV30; abundance: -; len: 12; d_gene: -; j_gene: TRBJ1-1; CDR3aa: CAWSVRGSEAFF; CDR3nt: TGTGCCTGGAGTGTAAGGGGTAGTGAGGCTTTCTTT
v_gene: TRBV5-4; abundance: -; len: 15; d_gene: TRBD1; j_gene: TRBJ1-3; CDR3aa: CASSADRGGGNTIYF; CDR3nt: TGTGCCAGCAGCGCGGACAGGGGAGGTGGAAACACCATATATTTT
v_gene: TRBV6-5; abundance: few; len: 12; d_gene: -; j_gene: TRBJ2-7; CDR3aa: CASSPPIGEQYF; CDR3nt: TGTGCCAGCAGTCCCCCAATAGGCGAGCAGTACTTC
v_gene: TRBV7-9; abundance: many; len: 16; d_gene: -; j_gene: TRBJ2-5; CDR3aa: CASSLARAPRGETQYF; CDR3nt: TGTGCCAGCAGCTTAGCGCGGGCCCCGCGGGGAGAGACCCAGTACTTC
v_gene: TRBV4-1; abundance: many; len: 14; d_gene: -; j_gene: TRBJ1-5; CDR3aa: CASSQWTVITPQHF; CDR3nt: TGCGCCAGCAGCCAATGGACCGTTATCACGCCCCAGCATTTT
v_gene: TRBV20-1; abundance: few; len: 17; d_gene: -; j_gene: TRBJ1-2; CDR3aa: CSAPSYYTQGLGYGYTF; CDR3nt: TGCAGTGCTCCCAGTTATTATACCCAGGGGCTTGGCTATGGCTACACCTTC